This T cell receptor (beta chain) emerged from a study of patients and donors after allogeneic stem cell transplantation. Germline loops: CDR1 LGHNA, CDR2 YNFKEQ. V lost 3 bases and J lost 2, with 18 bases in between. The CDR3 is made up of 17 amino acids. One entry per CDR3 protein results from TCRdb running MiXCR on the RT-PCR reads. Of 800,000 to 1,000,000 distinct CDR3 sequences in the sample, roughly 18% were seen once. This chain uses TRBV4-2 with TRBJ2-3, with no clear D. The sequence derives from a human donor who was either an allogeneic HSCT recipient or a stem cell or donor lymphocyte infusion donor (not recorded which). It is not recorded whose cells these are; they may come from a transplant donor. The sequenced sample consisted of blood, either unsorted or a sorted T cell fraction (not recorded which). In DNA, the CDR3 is TGTGCCAGCAGCCATGCCAAGGACGTACCCGTCACAGATACGCAGTATTTT. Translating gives CASSHAKDVPVTDTQYF.